This TCR beta chain comes out of a study of neoadjuvant anti-PD-1 for oral cavity cancer. Study-wide context: Patients without progression received a fourth nivolumab dose around day 43, then surgical resection on days 50-56.

CDR3 length: 14 amino acids. Germline V gene lookup returns CDR1 MNHEY and CDR2 SVGAGI. V lost 5 bases to trimming and J lost 0 bases, with 10 bases between them. Study-wide points: TCR analyses covered only three patients per response group. Higher pretreatment blood Treg/Th17 ratios correlated with higher pretreatment blood and lower post-treatment tumor TCRbeta clonality.

Assay used: immunoSEQ multiplex PCR; TCRdb lists only in-frame clones, some missing. The sample gives about 13,000 clones, 60% to 80% of which show up once; 3% to 3.5% is in the top ten. Comment on this clone: What it binds is not known.

The sample in question was PBMCs, obtained before nivolumab (anti-PD-1) treatment. This sequence joins TRBV6-5 and TRBJ1-2; D unresolved. The origin of this receptor is a person aged 40-85 years with oral cavity squamous cell carcinoma. CDR3 sequence reads: CASSLMTANYGYTF. The CDR3 DNA reads TGTGCCAGCAGTCTAATGACGGCTAACTATGGCTACACCTTC.